Below, 20 T cell receptor beta chains from the same sample are listed, as sequenced in a study of T-cell reconstitution after alpha-beta-depleted transplantation in children. Library preparation (for TCRbeta) was performed with unique molecular identifiers. One entry per CDR3 protein, called by TCRdb with MiXCR from the PCR reads. The table lists 300,000 to 400,000 distinct CDR3 sequences, less than 15% of them singletons. The sample in question was PBMCs, obtained from the stem cell graft. The origin of the receptors is a human donor who donated a stem cell graft to a child with Fanconi anemia.

The V and J genes are TRBV18 and TRBJ2-3; TRBD1 aligns across 10 bases. Germline V gene data show CDR1 as KGHSH and CDR2 as LQKENI. The CDR3 has 17 amino acids. J was trimmed by 0 bases and V by 3 bases; bases with no gene match: 6. The chain's CDR3 is CASSPRGTGASTDTQYF. The CDR3 region has the DNA TGTGCCAGCTCACCCCGCGGGACAGGGGCAAGCACAGATACGCAGTATTTT. The full variable domain, with the rest looked up from reference TRBV18 and TRBJ2-3, is NAGVMQNPRHLVRRRGQEARLRCSPMKGHSHVYWYRQLPEEGLKFMVYLQKENIIDESGMPKERFSAEFPKEGPSILRIQQVVRGDSAAYFCASSPRGTGASTDTQYFGPGTRLTVL.

In this sample, this clonotype turned up a few times. The chain has TRBV20-1 and TRBJ1-4; no reliable D call. The CDR3 loop spans 15 amino acids. With 0 bases removed from V and 0 bases from J, the gap between germline ends came to 8 bases. Per germline, CDR1 DFQATT and CDR2 SNEGSKA (reference sequence). The CDR3 loop reads CSARDWRATNEKLFF. For the CDR3, the DNA is TGCAGTGCTAGAGATTGGCGGGCAACTAATGAAAAACTGTTTTTT.

This clonotype was seen only a few times. The V gene is TRBV7-3, the J gene TRBJ2-3; 8 nucleotides match TRBD1. This CDR3 comprises 14 residues. Germline lookup yields CDR1 SGHTA and CDR2 FQGTGA. V was clipped by 5 bases and J by 5 bases; unmatched bases: 6. The CDR3 DNA follows: TGTGCCAGCAGCCCTGGACAGGGAGGAGATACGCAGTATTTT. Amino acids: CASSPGQGGDTQYF.

This clonotype was found many times. CDR3: CASRLDREDTIYF. In DNA form, the CDR3 reads TGTGCCAGCAGGCTGGACAGGGAGGACACCATATATTTT. The gene calls are TRBV5-6 and TRBJ1-3; TRBD1 aligns across 8 bases. The germline V gene encodes CDR1 SGHDT and CDR2 YYEEEE. The CDR3 loop spans 13 amino acids. Trimming at V came to 5 bases and at J to 8 bases, leaving 6 bases not matched to a gene.

This clonotype was recorded at least ten times. The rearrangement links TRBV6-2 or TRBV6-3 to TRBJ2-5; TRBD2 aligns across 8 bases. Trimming cost V 4 bases and J 3 bases; bases outside gene matches: 7. Germline V gives CDR1 MNHEY, CDR2 SVGEGT. The CDR3 spans 15 residues. The CDR3 coding sequence is TGTGCCAGCAGTTCCGCGACTAGCGAGGAAGAGACCCAGTACTTC. Amino acids: CASSSATSEEETQYF.

This clonotype was recorded a few times. The V call is TRBV10-3, the J call TRBJ1-5; D remains ambiguous. Germline loops: CDR1 ENHRY, CDR2 SYGVKD. This CDR3 is 14 amino acids long. The V end lost 3 bases, the J end lost 7 bases, and 13 bases lay between the germline ends. CDR3 loop: CAISEGSQAQPQHF. CDR3 bases: TGTGCCATCAGTGAAGGATCCCAGGCCCAGCCCCAGCATTTT.

The gene calls are TRBV15 and TRBJ2-5, with D tentatively TRBD1 (6 bases). Germline loops: CDR1 LNHNV, CDR2 YYDKDF (reference sequence). This CDR3 contains 15 residues. The V end lost 4 bases, the J end lost 4 bases, and 16 bases lay between the germline ends. The CDR3 loop is CATSKQRGNAETQYF. The CDR3 nucleotides are TGTGCCACCAGCAAACAGAGGGGGAACGCAGAGACCCAGTACTTC.

The gene calls are TRBV21-1 and TRBJ2-7; no DNA check was done on the table's D call, TRBD1. TRBV21-1 is listed as a pseudogene. The CDR3 consists of 15 residues. The CDR3 loop reads CASSKVAPGWGEQYV. For the CDR3, the DNA is TGTGCCAGCAGCAAAGTCGCGCCGGGATGGGGCGAGCAGTACGTC.

The chain employs TRBV4-3 and TRBJ2-3; TRBD2 matches at 9 bases. The junction had 11 bases not matched to a gene; V was cut back by 0 bases and J by 1 base. Per the germline V gene, CDR1 is LGHNA and CDR2 is YSLEER. The CDR3 is made up of 19 amino acids. CDR3 region: CASSQDPLAGDGGTDTQYF. CDR3 bases: TGCGCCAGCAGCCAAGATCCCTTAGCGGGGGACGGAGGCACAGATACGCAGTATTTT.

Ten or more counts support this clonotype. The V and J genes are TRBV5-6 and TRBJ1-1; D call uncertain. Trimming cost V 1 base and J 5 bases, with 12 bases left between them. This CDR3 contains 14 residues. Germline lookup yields CDR1 SGHDT and CDR2 YYEEEE. The CDR3: CASSLREGETEAFF. CDR3 DNA sequence: TGTGCCAGCAGCTTGAGGGAGGGAGAGACTGAAGCTTTCTTT. Together with reference TRBV5-6 and TRBJ1-1, the CDR3 gives the full variable domain: DAGVTQSPTHLIKTRGQQVTLRCSPKSGHDTVSWYQQALGQGPQFIFQYYEEEERQRGNFPDRFSGHQFPNYSSELNVNALLLGDSALYLCASSLREGETEAFFGQGTRLTVV.

This clonotype was seen many times. The chain employs TRBV6-5 and TRBJ1-1, with 9 nucleotides matching TRBD1. The CDR3 spans 15 residues. Germline V gives CDR1 MNHEY, CDR2 SVGAGI. V was pared by 2 bases and J by 6 bases, with 7 bases of the junction left unmatched. As DNA, the CDR3 is TGTGCCAGCAGTTACCCGGGACAGGGATCCGCTGAAGCTTTCTTT. Its protein product is CASSYPGQGSAEAFF.

This clonotype was observed a few times. CDR3 coding DNA: TGTGCCAGCAGATACAACAGAGCAAACATTCAGTACTTC. This encodes CASRYNRANIQYF. The rearrangement uses TRBV27 and TRBJ2-4, with unresolved D. Germline V gene sequence: CDR1 MNHEY, CDR2 SMNVEV (reference sequence). The CDR3 consists of 13 residues. The ends were cut back, 6 bases at V and 6 bases at J, with 12 bases in the middle.

V usage is TRBV3-1 and J usage is TRBJ2-5; the D gene is possibly TRBD1 (5 bases). V was shortened by 3 bases and J by 2 bases, with 7 bases between the two germline ends. The germline V gene encodes CDR1 LGHDT and CDR2 YNNKEL (reference sequence). The CDR3 consists of 13 residues. DNA for the CDR3: TGTGCCAGCAGCCAGACAGATCAAGAGACCCAGTACTTC. This sequence encodes CASSQTDQETQYF.

The V and J genes are TRBV7-2 and TRBJ2-7, with no clear D. This CDR3 contains 13 residues. Trimming removed 4 bases from V and 3 bases from J, with 10 bases in between. Germline V gene lookup returns CDR1 SGHTA and CDR2 FQGNSA. The CDR3 region has the DNA TGTGCCAGCAGCTACGACTTTAACTACGAGCAGTACGTC. Translated: CASSYDFNYEQYV.

This clonotype was counted many times. The chain combines TRBV5-1 with TRBJ2-7; no firm D call. V was shortened by 4 bases and J by 1 base, with 9 bases between the two germline ends. CDR3 length: 13 amino acids. Germline CDR1 and CDR2: SGHRS and YFSETQ. CDR3 bases: TGCGCCAGCAGCGGCGTCCTATCCTACGAGCAGTACTTC. This gives the protein CASSGVLSYEQYF.

Only a few counts were recorded for this clonotype. The V call is TRBV11-2, the J call TRBJ1-1; D is ambiguous. Trimming stripped 6 bases from V and 0 bases from J, with 17 bases between. Germline CDR1 and CDR2: SGHAT and FQNNGV. This CDR3 is built from 16 residues. CDR3 sequence (DNA): TGTGCCAGCAGTCAAAGCCATAGGACGGTGAACACTGAAGCTTTCTTT. Translated: CASSQSHRTVNTEAFF.

At least ten counts were recorded for this clonotype. The chain combines TRBV5-1 with TRBJ2-5; D might be TRBD1 (5 bases). CDR3 length equals 13 residues. Germline V CDR1 and CDR2: SGHRS, YFSETQ. The V end lost 4 bases, the J end lost 9 bases, and 16 bases lay between the germline ends. CDR3: CASSNRSEAAQYF. The CDR3 DNA is TGCGCCAGCAGCAACAGGAGCGAGGCGGCCCAGTACTTC.

The chain couples TRBV5-4 to TRBJ2-7, with D possibly TRBD2 on 6 matching bases. Germline CDR1 and CDR2: SGHNT and YYREEE (reference sequence). Trimming took 4 bases from V and 6 from J, leaving 20 bases between them. The length of the CDR3 is 15 residues. CDR3 amino acids: CASSVSGTGGTEQYF. As DNA, the CDR3 is TGTGCCAGCAGCGTCTCCGGGACTGGTGGTACCGAGCAGTACTTC.

The chain couples TRBV4-3 to TRBJ1-6; TRBD1 is a possible D gene (5 bases). Trimming stripped 0 bases from V and 9 bases from J, with 15 bases between. This CDR3 has 16 residues. Germline CDR1 LGHNA, CDR2 YSLEER. The CDR3 DNA reads TGCGCCAGCAGCCAAGATGTTAGCCAGGGAGGTTCACCCCTCCACTTT. Translated, it gives CASSQDVSQGGSPLHF.

CDR3 in amino acids: CSAWDTSTDTQYF. The CDR3 nucleotides read TGCAGTGCCTGGGACACCAGCACAGATACGCAGTATTTT. V gene TRBV20-1 combines with J gene TRBJ2-3, with D possibly TRBD1 on 6 matching bases. The CDR3 length is 13 residues. With 6 bases removed from V and 0 bases from J, the gap between germline ends came to 10 bases. The V gene's germline CDR1 is DFQATT and CDR2 SNEGSKA (reference sequence).